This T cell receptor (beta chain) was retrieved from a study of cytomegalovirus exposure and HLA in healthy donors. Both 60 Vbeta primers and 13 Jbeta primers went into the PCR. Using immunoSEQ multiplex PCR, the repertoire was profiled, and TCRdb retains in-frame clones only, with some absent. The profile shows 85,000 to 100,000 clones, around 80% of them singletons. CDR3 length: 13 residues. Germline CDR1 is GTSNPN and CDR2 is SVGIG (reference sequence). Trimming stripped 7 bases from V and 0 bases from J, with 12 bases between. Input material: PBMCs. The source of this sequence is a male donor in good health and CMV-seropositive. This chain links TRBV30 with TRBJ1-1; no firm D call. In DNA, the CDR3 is TGTGCCTCTTTCTGGGCGATGAACACTGAAGCTTTCTTT. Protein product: CASFWAMNTEAFF.